The 18 T cell receptor beta chains below all came from one sample that was sequenced in a study of CD8+ T cells in alopecia areata. Extracted from the samples, RNA was reverse transcribed into cDNA to serve as the sequencing template. Repertoires were generated with immunoSEQ multiplex PCR, while TCRdb's copy carries only in-frame clones and drops some. The repertoire consists of more than 110,000 clones, with roughly 62% occurring once and the leading ten covering roughly 6.5%. This material consisted of CD4+ T cells sorted from blood, taken at week 0. The source is a human donor with alopecia areata.

This clone was detected only a few times. The chain is built from TRBV12-5 and TRBJ2-2; D tentatively fits TRBD1 or TRBD2 (6 bases each). Per the germline V gene, CDR1 is LGHNT and CDR2 is FRNRAP. CDR3 size: 11 residues. V was trimmed by 10 bases and J by 6 bases, leaving 9 bases between them. The CDR3 sequence is CATGGAGELFF. For the CDR3, the DNA is TGTGCTACCGGGGGCGCCGGGGAGCTGTTTTTT.

The V gene is TRBV7-6, the J gene TRBJ1-2; 11 positions agree with TRBD1. Germline V gives CDR1 SGHVS, CDR2 FNYEAQ. After removal of 6 bases from V and 3 bases from J, the junction contained 6 bases not matched to a gene. The CDR3 is 15 amino acids. The CDR3 DNA reads TGTGCCAGCAGTGCTGGACAGGGGGCCGACTATGGCTACACCTTC. Protein: CASSAGQGADYGYTF. Filled out from reference TRBV7-6 and TRBJ1-2, the complete variable domain reads GAGVSQSPRYKVTKRGQDVALRCDPISGHVSLYWYRQALGQGPEFLTYFNYEAQQDKSGLPNDRFSAERPEGSISTLTIQRTEQRDSAMYRCASSAGQGADYGYTFGSGTRLTVV.

The CDR3, as DNA: TGTGCCAGCAGCCCAGCGGGGACTAGCAAAAACATTCAGTACTTC. Residues: CASSPAGTSKNIQYF. This rearrangement joins TRBV7-2 to TRBJ2-4; the match to TRBD2 covers 8 bases. In germline, CDR1 is SGHTA, CDR2 FQGNSA. The CDR3 is 15 residues long. Trimming cost V 5 bases and J 3 bases; bases outside gene matches: 6.

This rearrangement joins TRBV5-8 to TRBJ1-2, with D possibly matching TRBD1 (5 bases). Per the germline V gene, CDR1 is SGHTS and CDR2 is YDEGEE. The CDR3 runs 12 residues. Trimming cost V 4 bases and J 8 bases, with 12 bases left between them. The CDR3 DNA follows: TGTGCCAGCAGCGCCAAGGGGCGAGGCTACACCTTC. This codes for CASSAKGRGYTF.

V gene TRBV5-6 combines with J gene TRBJ2-1; D is uncertain. The CDR3 runs to 15 residues. Trimming left V 3 bases short and J 2 bases short, with 12 bases between. Germline V CDR1 and CDR2: SGHDT, YYEEEE. The CDR3: CASSSLVGTYNEQFF. The CDR3, as DNA: TGTGCCAGCAGCTCCTTGGTGGGGACCTACAATGAGCAGTTCTTC.

A few counts support this clone. The chain has TRBV6-5 and TRBJ2-3; D ambiguous. This CDR3 has 16 residues. Germline loops: CDR1 MNHEY, CDR2 SVGAGI. Deletions cut 4 bases from V and 6 bases from J, with 20 bases between. The CDR3 region is CASSSRPLGQVDTQYF. CDR3 DNA: TGTGCCAGCAGTTCCCGCCCCCTCGGTCAGGTCGATACGCAGTATTTT.

The chain carries TRBV29-1 and TRBJ2-2, with TRBD1 matching over 8 bases. This CDR3 region has 14 residues. CDR1 is SQVTM, CDR2 ANQGSEA, per germline. The V and J ends lost 5 bases and 6 bases, in that order; junction bases with no gene match: 8. The CDR3 region has the DNA TGCAGCGTTACAGTTCAGGGGGCCTCCGGGGAGCTGTTTTTT. As protein: CSVTVQGASGELFF.

This clone occurred a few times. The gene calls are TRBV7-9 and TRBJ1-1; 11 bases match TRBD1. Germline loops: CDR1 SEHNR, CDR2 FQNEAQ (reference sequence). J was trimmed by 2 bases and V by 4 bases; bases with no gene match: 3. This CDR3 region has 15 residues. The CDR3 loop is CASSSGTGGNTEAFF. The CDR3 DNA sequence: TGTGCCAGCAGCTCTGGGACAGGGGGTAACACTGAAGCTTTCTTT.

This chain joins TRBV30 and TRBJ1-2; no reliable D call. Germline V lookup: CDR1 GTSNPN, CDR2 SVGIG (reference sequence). The CDR3 runs 12 residues. Trimming removed 2 bases at V and 0 bases at J, with 4 bases between. The CDR3 protein is CAWSRANYGYTF. CDR3 coding DNA: TGTGCCTGGAGTCGGGCTAACTATGGCTACACCTTC.

This clone showed up just once. CDR3 amino acids: CATSRGEGFNEKLFF. DNA of the CDR3: TGTGCCACCAGCAGAGGGGAGGGCTTCAATGAAAAACTGTTTTTT. The chain employs TRBV15 and TRBJ1-4, with no clear D. This CDR3 region has 15 residues. Germline V gene data show CDR1 as LNHNV and CDR2 as YYDKDF (reference sequence). Trimming removed 1 base at V and 5 bases at J, with 11 bases between. Full variable domain (rest looked up from reference TRBV15 and TRBJ1-4): DAMVIQNPRYQVTQFGKPVTLSCSQTLNHNVMYWYQQKSSQAPKLLFHYYDKDFNNEADTPDNFQSRRPNTSFCFLDIRSPGLGDTAMYLCATSRGEGFNEKLFFGSGTQLSVL.

This chain uses TRBV30 with TRBJ2-1, with TRBD1 as a possible D gene (6 bases). V dropped 0 bases and J dropped 8 bases, with 14 bases sitting between them. Looked up from germline, CDR1 is GTSNPN and CDR2 is SVGIG (reference sequence). The CDR3 totals 14 residues. Written as DNA, the CDR3 is TGTGCCTGGAGTGTGGGACATAACCTCCATGAGCAGTTCTTC. Translating it yields CAWSVGHNLHEQFF.

Here the CDR3 reads CASSTGQFSGELFF. The DNA for the CDR3 is TGTGCCAGCAGCACCGGACAGTTCTCCGGGGAGCTGTTTTTT. This sequence joins TRBV7-2 and TRBJ2-2; TRBD1 might be the D (6 bases). V was trimmed by 5 bases and J by 6 bases, leaving 13 bases between them. This CDR3 contains 14 residues. CDR1 SGHTA and CDR2 FQGNSA come from the germline V gene. Full variable domain (remainder filled in from reference TRBV7-2 and TRBJ2-2): GAGVSQSPSNKVTEKGKDVELRCDPISGHTALYWYRQSLGQGLEFLIYFQGNSAPDKSGLPSDRFSAERTGGSVSTLTIQRTQQEDSAVYLCASSTGQFSGELFFGEGSRLTVL.

V and J are TRBV7-9 and TRBJ2-7; 8 positions match TRBD1. Germline lookup yields CDR1 SEHNR and CDR2 FQNEAQ (reference sequence). This CDR3 has 15 amino acids. With V trimmed by 5 bases and J by 3 bases, 9 bases remained unmatched. Here the CDR3 reads CASSPVAGGNYEQYF. The CDR3 DNA reads as TGTGCCAGCAGCCCGGTGGCAGGGGGCAACTACGAGCAGTACTTC.

J is TRBJ2-7 and V is TRBV7-9, with TRBD1 matching 8 bases. From germline, CDR1 is SEHNR and CDR2 FQNEAQ (reference sequence). J was trimmed by 6 bases and V by 4 bases; bases with no gene match: 8. CDR3 length equals 14 residues. As DNA, the CDR3 is TGTGCCAGCAGCTCCGGGACAGGAACCTCCGAGCAGTACTTC. It codes for CASSSGTGTSEQYF.

The V gene is TRBV6-5, the J gene TRBJ2-7, with D possibly TRBD1 on 6 matching bases. Trimming shortened V by 6 bases and J by 7 bases, and 13 bases separated the two germline ends. The CDR3 extends over 12 amino acids. Germline loops: CDR1 MNHEY, CDR2 SVGAGI. The CDR3 DNA reads TGTGCCAGCAGCCAATTTCAGGGGGAGCAGTACTTC. Translating it yields CASSQFQGEQYF.

Worth noting for this clone: This specimen includes other DNA sequences encoding the same CDR3. V gene TRBV5-1 combines with J gene TRBJ2-5, with 9 bases fitting TRBD1. V was pared by 4 bases and J by 1 base, with 2 bases of the junction left unmatched. CDR1 is SGHRS and CDR2 is YFSETQ in the germline V gene. The CDR3 runs 14 residues. The CDR3 nucleotides read TGCGCCAGCAGCCCGGACAGGGGCCAAGAGACCCAGTACTTC. Residues: CASSPDRGQETQYF.

The genes are TRBV30 and TRBJ2-7; unclear D gene. With 0 bases removed from V and 6 bases from J, the gap between germline ends came to 6 bases. The germline V gene has CDR1 GTSNPN and CDR2 SVGIG (reference sequence). The CDR3 has 11 amino acids. CDR3 sequence: CAWSVPGEQYF. CDR3 bases: TGTGCCTGGAGTGTACCAGGCGAGCAGTACTTC.

The V gene is TRBV2, the J gene TRBJ1-1; 7 bases map to TRBD1. After removal of 5 bases from V and 4 bases from J, the junction contained 7 bases not matched to a gene. CDR3 length equals 14 residues. Germline V gene sequence: CDR1 SNHLY, CDR2 FYNNEI. CDR3 residues: CASSSEGAATEAFF. CDR3 nucleotides: TGTGCCAGCAGTTCTGAGGGGGCGGCCACTGAAGCTTTCTTT.